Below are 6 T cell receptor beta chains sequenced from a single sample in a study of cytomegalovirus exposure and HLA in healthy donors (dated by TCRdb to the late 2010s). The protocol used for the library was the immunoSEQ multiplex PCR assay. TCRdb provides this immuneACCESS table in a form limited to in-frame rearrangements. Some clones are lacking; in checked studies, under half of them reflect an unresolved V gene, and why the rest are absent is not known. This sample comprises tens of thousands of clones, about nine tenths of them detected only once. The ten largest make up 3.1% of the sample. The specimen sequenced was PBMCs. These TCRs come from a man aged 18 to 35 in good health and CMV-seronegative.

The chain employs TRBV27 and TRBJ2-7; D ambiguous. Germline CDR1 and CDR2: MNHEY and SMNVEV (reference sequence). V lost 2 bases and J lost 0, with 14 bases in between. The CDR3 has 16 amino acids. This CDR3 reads CASSLKAPESSYEQYF. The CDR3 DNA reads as TGTGCCAGCAGTTTAAAGGCACCGGAGAGCTCCTACGAGCAGTACTTC.

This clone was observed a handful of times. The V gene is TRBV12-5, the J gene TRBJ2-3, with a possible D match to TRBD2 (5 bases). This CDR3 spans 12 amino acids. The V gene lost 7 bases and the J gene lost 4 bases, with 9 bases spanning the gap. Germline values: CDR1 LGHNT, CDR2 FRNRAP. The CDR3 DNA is TGTGCTAGTGCCGGGATCTCAGATACGCAGTATTTT. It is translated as CASAGISDTQYF.

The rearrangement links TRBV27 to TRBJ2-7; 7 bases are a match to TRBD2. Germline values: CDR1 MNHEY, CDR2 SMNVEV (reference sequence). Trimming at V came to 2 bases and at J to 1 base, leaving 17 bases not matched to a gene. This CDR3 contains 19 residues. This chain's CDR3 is CASSLRYGGGGSISYEQYF. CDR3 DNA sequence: TGTGCCAGCAGTTTACGGTACGGGGGTGGCGGGAGTATTTCCTACGAGCAGTACTTC.

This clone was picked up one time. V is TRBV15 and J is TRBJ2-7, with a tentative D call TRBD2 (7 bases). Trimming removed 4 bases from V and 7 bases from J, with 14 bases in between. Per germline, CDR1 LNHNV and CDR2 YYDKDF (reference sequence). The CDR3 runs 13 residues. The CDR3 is CATSIVGGREQYF. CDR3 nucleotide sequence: TGTGCCACCAGCATAGTGGGGGGGCGAGAGCAGTACTTC.

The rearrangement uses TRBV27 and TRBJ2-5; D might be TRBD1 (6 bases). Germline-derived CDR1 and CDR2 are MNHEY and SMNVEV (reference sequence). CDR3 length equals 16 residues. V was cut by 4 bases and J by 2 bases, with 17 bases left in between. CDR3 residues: CASSSWRQARQETQYF. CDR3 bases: TGTGCCAGCAGTTCCTGGCGACAGGCTAGGCAAGAGACCCAGTACTTC.

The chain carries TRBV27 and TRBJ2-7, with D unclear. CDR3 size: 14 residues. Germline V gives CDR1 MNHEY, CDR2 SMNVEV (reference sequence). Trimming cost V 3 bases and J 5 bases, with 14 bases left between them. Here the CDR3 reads CASSFRRNRDEQYF. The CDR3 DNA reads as TGTGCCAGCAGTTTCCGAAGGAATCGGGACGAGCAGTACTTC.